Listed below are T cell receptor beta chains from one sample, sequenced in a study of T cell clones after liver transplantation. Repertoires were generated with immunoSEQ multiplex PCR, while TCRdb's copy carries only in-frame clones and drops some. This table has some 6,100 clones, roughly 85% appearing once. The specimen was CD8+ T cells from blood, collected 24 months after liver transplant. The receptors here all came from a human patient who received a liver transplant. Some T cells may be supplied by the graft donor. The CDR3 runs from the conserved cysteine through the conserved F or W. A D gene is named only where the DNA matches it firmly. Expanded clones get a size class; other rows say once, few or many, or leave the size out.

d_call	clone_size	v_call	j_call	cdr3_aa	cdr3_nt
NA	NA	TRBV6-5	TRBJ1-2	CASSYSRGADYGYTF	TGTGCCAGCAGTTACTCGAGGGGGGCGGACTATGGCTACACCTTC
NA	NA	TRBV4-1	TRBJ2-2	CASTYIGSGELFF	TGCGCCAGCACGTACATTGGGTCCGGGGAGCTGTTTTTT
TRBD1	few	TRBV5-6	TRBJ2-7	CASSLAGQDEQYF	TGTGCCAGCAGCTTGGCGGGACAGGACGAGCAGTACTTC
NA	NA	TRBV30	TRBJ1-1	CAWGGGMNTEAFF	TGTGCCTGGGGGGGCGGGATGAACACTGAAGCTTTCTTT
NA	NA	TRBV9	TRBJ1-1	CASSLIGGGTEAFF	TGTGCCAGCAGCCTCATTGGGGGAGGCACTGAAGCTTTCTTT
NA	NA	TRBV5-5	TRBJ2-2	CASKDQASTGELFF	TGTGCCTCAAAGGACCAGGCTAGTACCGGGGAGCTGTTTTTT
NA	NA	TRBV28	TRBJ2-7	CASSSPSHDYEQYF	TGTGCCAGCAGTTCTCCATCTCATGATTACGAGCAGTACTTC
NA	NA	TRBV13	TRBJ2-6	CASSWGGANVLTF	TGTGCCAGCAGCTGGGGAGGGGCCAACGTCCTGACTTTC
TRBD2	NA	TRBV27	TRBJ2-3	CASSQAGGFTDTQYF	TGTGCCAGCAGCCAAGCGGGAGGGTTCACAGATACGCAGTATTTT
NA	NA	TRBV7-9	TRBJ1-4	CASSPPGTTNEKLFF	TGTGCCAGCAGCCCACCAGGGACGACTAATGAAAAACTGTTTTTT